The 23 T cell receptor beta chains in this list originate from one sample, sequenced in a study of prognosis after radiotherapy for stage I lung cancer. It was by two-round multiplex PCR that TCR beta CDR3 was amplified from genomic DNA. Every TRBV and TRBJ gene had its own specific primer in first-round PCR. One entry per CDR3 protein, called by TCRdb with MiXCR from the multiplex PCR reads. The data hold around 13,000 distinct CDR3 sequences, with approximately 40% observed a single time. This specimen was PBMCs, taken before or after stereotactic body radiation therapy (not recorded which). Source of these receptors: a donor over 45 with non-small cell lung cancer.

By share of the sample, this clonotype is medium-sized (0.01 to 0.1%). J is TRBJ1-2 and V is TRBV6-1; D gene unclear. Trimming took off 11 bases at V and 3 bases at J, with 16 bases between the two ends. Germline V lookup: CDR1 MNHNS, CDR2 SASEGT. This CDR3 region has 13 residues. The CDR3 DNA reads TGTGCCCCCAACGAGGGTCTCGACTATGGCTACACCTTC. It is translated as CAPNEGLDYGYTF.

There are many counts of this clonotype. This may arise from a read error, as a much more abundant clone is one base away. CDR3 sequence (DNA): TGTGTCAGCAGAAACCCTCCCGGGGGACTGAAGAATGAGCAGTTCTTC. Translated, it gives CVSRNPPGGLKNEQFF. The chain links TRBV6-2 or TRBV6-3 to TRBJ2-1, with D possibly TRBD2 on 6 matching bases. Germline CDR1 is MNHEY and CDR2 is SVGEGT. The CDR3 loop spans 16 amino acids.

The chain couples TRBV27 to TRBJ2-7; D not certain. Deletions cut 4 bases from V and 3 bases from J, with 10 bases between. The CDR3 consists of 13 residues. CDR1 and CDR2 from the germline V gene are MNHEY and SMNVEV (reference sequence). CDR3 in amino acids: CASSYDVLYEQYF. DNA for the CDR3: TGTGCCAGCAGTTATGACGTACTCTACGAGCAGTACTTC.

With regard to this clonotype: A much bigger clone sits one base away, suggesting this may be a read error. The V and J genes are TRBV20-1 and TRBJ1-1; no definite D call. Trimming pared 0 bases from V and 0 bases from J, leaving 8 bases between. This CDR3 spans 14 amino acids. Germline CDR1 DFQATT, CDR2 SNEGSKA (reference sequence). The CDR3 nucleotides read TGCAGTGCTAGAGAAGTGGGCATGAACACTGAAGCTTTCTTT. Protein product: CSAREVGMNTEAFF.

Here the CDR3 DNA reads TGCAGTGCTAGAGGAACCGGGACTAGTTTTCGCACAGATACGCAGTATTTT. Protein: CSARGTGTSFRTDTQYF. This chain joins TRBV20-1 and TRBJ2-3; TRBD2 matches at 8 bases. J gave up 1 base and V 1 base, and 10 bases lay outside the gene matches. The CDR3 is 17 amino acids. Germline values: CDR1 DFQATT, CDR2 SNEGSKA (reference sequence).

The rearrangement links TRBV6-1 to TRBJ2-4; D is uncertain. This CDR3 contains 11 residues. V dropped 4 bases and J dropped 10 bases, with 8 bases sitting between them. Germline values: CDR1 MNHNS, CDR2 SASEGT. The CDR3 sequence: CASSGTGIQYF. CDR3 coding DNA: TGTGCCAGCAGTGGGACGGGTATTCAGTACTTC.

V gene TRBV12-3 or TRBV12-4 combines with J gene TRBJ2-1; 9 nucleotides agree with TRBD1. This CDR3 has 16 amino acids. Trimming took 5 bases from V and 3 from J; bases not matched to a gene: 8. CDR3 nucleotides: TGTGCCAGCAGTCCTCCGGGACAGGGTAACTACAATGAGCAGTTCTTC. It is translated as CASSPPGQGNYNEQFF.

As for this clonotype: A single base separates this from a much larger clone, so it may be a read error. The V and J genes are TRBV6-5 and TRBJ2-1; D ambiguous. This CDR3 contains 13 residues. The V end was cut by 0 bases, the J end by 9 bases, with 9 bases between. CDR1 MNHEY and CDR2 SVGAGI come from the germline V gene. The CDR3 DNA sequence: TGTGCCAGCAGTTACTCCGCAGGTTGTGAGCAGTTCTTC. This codes for CASSYSAGCEQFF.

In this sample, this clonotype turned up once. A much larger clone is a single base away; this may be a read error. The rearrangement links TRBV7-2 to TRBJ1-4; D is uncertain. Germline V gene sequence: CDR1 SGHTA, CDR2 FQGNSA. Trimming pared 5 bases from V and 8 bases from J, leaving 18 bases between. The CDR3 length is 15 residues. CDR3 in amino acids: CASSPFGVLMEKLFF. The CDR3 DNA follows: TGTGCCAGCAGCCCCTTTGGGGTTCTGATGGAAAAACTGTTTTTT.

This clonotype was found many times. The V and J genes are TRBV14 and TRBJ1-4, with D uncertain. The CDR3 contains 12 residues. Trimming removed 4 bases at V and 5 bases at J, with 5 bases between. CDR1 is SGHDN and CDR2 is FVKESK in the germline V gene. CDR3 sequence (DNA): TGTGCCAGCAGCCGCGGAAATGAAAAACTGTTTTTT. As protein: CASSRGNEKLFF.

This clonotype was counted many times. This chain links TRBV2 with TRBJ1-4, with a possible D match to TRBD1 (5 bases). Germline CDR1 and CDR2: SNHLY and FYNNEI. Deletions cut 7 bases from V and 3 bases from J, with 12 bases between. CDR3 length: 14 amino acids. CDR3: CASNRDSSNEKLFF. DNA of the CDR3: TGTGCCAGCAATAGAGACAGCTCTAATGAAAAACTGTTTTTT.

This clonotype is categorized as medium-sized (0.01 to 0.1%). The chain joins TRBV2 to TRBJ1-3; D gene unclear. Germline V CDR1 and CDR2: SNHLY, FYNNEI. V was clipped by 3 bases and J by 0 bases, with 9 bases between them. The CDR3 runs to 15 residues. The CDR3 DNA reads TGTGCCAGCAGTGATATTACGAGCTCTGGAAACACCATATATTTT. Residues: CASSDITSSGNTIYF. Supplemented by reference TRBV2 and TRBJ1-3, the full variable domain reads EPEVTQTPSHQVTQMGQEVILRCVPISNHLYFYWYRQILGQKVEFLVSFYNNEISEKSEIFDDQFSVERPDGSNFTLKIRSTKLEDSAMYFCASSDITSSGNTIYFGEGSWLTVV.

A word on this clonotype: Just one base apart from a much larger clone, this may be a read error. V gene TRBV6-4 combines with J gene TRBJ2-1; the match to TRBD2 covers 9 bases. Germline loops: CDR1 MRHNA, CDR2 SNTAGT. The CDR3 runs to 16 residues. V gave up 5 bases and J gave up 7 bases; unmatched junction bases: 12. In DNA, the CDR3 is TGTGCCAGCAGTCCCCTAGCGGGATGCCCGGTAAATGAGCAGTTCTTC. Translated: CASSPLAGCPVNEQFF.

This clonotype was detected ten times or more. The chain is built from TRBV15 and TRBJ2-7; 9 positions agree with TRBD1. The CDR3 covers 15 residues. With V trimmed by 5 bases and J by 6 bases, 11 bases remained unmatched. Germline values: CDR1 LNHNV, CDR2 YYDKDF (reference sequence). CDR3 region: CATSVGDRVGSEQYF. In nucleotides, the CDR3 is TGTGCCACCAGCGTAGGGGACAGGGTGGGCTCCGAGCAGTACTTC. Together with reference TRBV15 and TRBJ2-7, the CDR3 gives the full variable domain: DAMVIQNPRYQVTQFGKPVTLSCSQTLNHNVMYWYQQKSSQAPKLLFHYYDKDFNNEADTPDNFQSRRPNTSFCFLDIRSPGLGDTAMYLCATSVGDRVGSEQYFGPGTRLTVT.

In regard to this clonotype: This probably arose from a read error, given a far larger clone one base away. The chain joins TRBV6-9 to TRBJ1-5; possibly TRBD1 for D (6 bases). From germline, CDR1 is MNHGY and CDR2 SVAAGI. The CDR3 is made up of 14 amino acids. The V and J ends lost 4 bases and 4 bases respectively, with 11 bases between them. CDR3 loop: CASSSYRENQPQHF. DNA for the CDR3: TGTGCCAGCAGTTCCTACAGGGAGAATCAGCCCCAGCATTTT.

Note on this clonotype: At one of its ends the junction is not consistent with the germline gene, which may arise from a read error. The rearrangement links TRBV6-1 to TRBJ2-2, with a tentative D call TRBD2 (6 bases). In germline, CDR1 is MNHNS, CDR2 SASEGT. CDR3 size: 19 residues. The CDR3 here is CASSEASGTPRVRTVELFF. CDR3 coding DNA: TGTGCCAGCAGTGAAGCGTCCGGGACTCCACGCGTCCGCACCGTGGAGCTGTTTTTT.

The sample holds many counts of this clonotype. The chain links TRBV28 to TRBJ1-1; TRBD1 matches at 9 bases. Germline lookup yields CDR1 MDHEN and CDR2 SYDVKM. V was clipped by 5 bases and J by 4 bases; unmatched bases: 17. The CDR3 contains 18 residues. The CDR3 is CASSGFIRGQGSGTEAFF. CDR3 DNA sequence: TGTGCCAGCAGTGGATTCATCCGCGGACAGGGGTCGGGCACTGAAGCTTTCTTT.

The CDR3 DNA follows: TGTGCCAGCAGCTTCCTCCAGGCTCGGGCAGATACGCAGTATTTT. Amino acids: CASSFLQARADTQYF. V and J are TRBV13 and TRBJ2-3; no definite D call. The CDR3 has 15 residues. V shed 3 bases and J shed 4 bases, with 14 bases lying between them. The V gene's germline CDR1 is PRHDT and CDR2 FYEKMQ (reference sequence).

At least ten counts were recorded for this clonotype. This rearrangement joins TRBV5-4 to TRBJ1-2; TRBD1 might be the D (5 bases). This CDR3 spans 14 amino acids. V was trimmed by 4 bases and J by 5 bases, leaving 15 bases between them. The germline V gene has CDR1 SGHNT and CDR2 YYREEE (reference sequence). The CDR3 DNA reads as TGTGCCAGCAGCCCGAGGGCAGGGCGGTATGGCTACACCTTC. Amino acids: CASSPRAGRYGYTF. Drawing the rest from reference TRBV5-4 and TRBJ1-2, the complete variable domain is ETGVTQSPTHLIKTRGQQVTLRCSSQSGHNTVSWYQQALGQGPQFIFQYYREEENGRGNFPPRFSGLQFPNYSSELNVNALELDDSALYLCASSPRAGRYGYTFGSGTRLTVV.

The V and J genes are TRBV7-8 and TRBJ1-2; 7 bases map to TRBD1. The length of the CDR3 is 14 residues. Trimming at V came to 5 bases and at J to 2 bases, leaving 5 bases not matched to a gene. Looked up from germline, CDR1 is SGHVS and CDR2 is FQNEAQ. The DNA for the CDR3 is TGTGCCAGCAGCGGCCGGGGACAGAACTATGGCTACACCTTC. Residues: CASSGRGQNYGYTF.

Concerning this clonotype: The CDR3 ends on some other residue instead of the conserved phenylalanine or tryptophan, so this is likely a read error. V usage is TRBV5-6 and J usage is TRBJ1-2, with D possibly being TRBD1 (6 bases). Trimming cost V 6 bases and J 4 bases, with 22 bases left between them. CDR1 and CDR2 (germline): SGHDT, YYEEEE. This CDR3 has 16 amino acids. The CDR3 region is CASTRGGEFLVYGYTL. The CDR3 nucleotides read TGTGCCAGCACACGAGGGGGGGAGTTCCTTGTCTATGGCTACACCCTC.

The J gene is TRBJ2-7, the V gene TRBV5-5; D is ambiguous. The CDR3 covers 11 residues. Germline V gives CDR1 SGHKS, CDR2 YYEKEE (reference sequence). The ends were cut back, 2 bases at V and 3 bases at J, with 3 bases in the middle. This chain's CDR3 is CASSLHYEQYF. In DNA, the CDR3 is TGTGCCAGCAGCTTACACTACGAGCAGTACTTC. Supplemented by reference TRBV5-5 and TRBJ2-7, the full variable domain reads DAGVTQSPTHLIKTRGQQVTLRCSPISGHKSVSWYQQVLGQGPQFIFQYYEKEERGRGNFPDRFSARQFPNYSSELNVNALLLGDSALYLCASSLHYEQYFGPGTRLTVT.

This chain links TRBV2 with TRBJ2-4; TRBD2 matches 7 bases. Trimming cost V 9 bases and J 8 bases; bases outside gene matches: 13. Germline CDR1 reads SNHLY; CDR2 reads FYNNEI. This CDR3 comprises 14 residues. The CDR3 region has the DNA TGTGCCAGTGGGCCCCCCGTGGGGGGGTACATTCAGTACTTC. Amino acid sequence: CASGPPVGGYIQYF.